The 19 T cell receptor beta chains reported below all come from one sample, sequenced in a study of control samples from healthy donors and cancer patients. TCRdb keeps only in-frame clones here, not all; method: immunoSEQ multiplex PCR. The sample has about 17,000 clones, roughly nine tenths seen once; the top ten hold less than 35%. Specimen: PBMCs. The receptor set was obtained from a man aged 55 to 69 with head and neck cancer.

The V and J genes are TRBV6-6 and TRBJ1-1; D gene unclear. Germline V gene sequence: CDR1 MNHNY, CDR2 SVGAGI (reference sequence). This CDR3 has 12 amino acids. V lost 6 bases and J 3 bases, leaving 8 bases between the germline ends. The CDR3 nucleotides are TGTGCCAGCAGGGGGTGGGACACTGAAGCTTTCTTT. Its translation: CASRGWDTEAFF.

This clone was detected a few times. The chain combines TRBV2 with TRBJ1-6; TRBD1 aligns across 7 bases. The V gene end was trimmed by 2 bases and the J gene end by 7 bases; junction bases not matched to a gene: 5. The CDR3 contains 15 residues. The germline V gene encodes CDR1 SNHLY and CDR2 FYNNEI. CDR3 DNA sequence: TGTGCCAGCAGTGAAAGGGACAGCCTCAATTCACCCCTCCACTTT. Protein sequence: CASSERDSLNSPLHF.

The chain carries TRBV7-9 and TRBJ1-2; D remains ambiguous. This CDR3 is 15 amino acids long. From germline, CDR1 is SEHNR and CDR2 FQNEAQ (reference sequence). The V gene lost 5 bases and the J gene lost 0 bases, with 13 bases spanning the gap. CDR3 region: CASSANLAANYGYTF. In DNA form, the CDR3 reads TGTGCCAGCAGCGCCAATCTAGCTGCTAACTATGGCTACACCTTC.

The DNA of the CDR3 is TGTGCCAGCAGTTTCCCCAGAGCTAGCAATCAGCCCCAGCATTTT. The encoded protein is CASSFPRASNQPQHF. The chain recombines TRBV27 with TRBJ1-5, with D unresolved. V lost 3 bases and J lost 0, with 9 bases in between. The CDR3 is 15 residues long. Germline values: CDR1 MNHEY, CDR2 SMNVEV (reference sequence).

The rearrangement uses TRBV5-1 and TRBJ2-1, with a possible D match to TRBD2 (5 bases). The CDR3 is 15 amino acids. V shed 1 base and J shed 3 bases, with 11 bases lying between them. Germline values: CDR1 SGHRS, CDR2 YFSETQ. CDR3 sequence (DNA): TGCGCCAGCAGCTTGTGGGGAGACGGCTACAATGAGCAGTTCTTC. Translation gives CASSLWGDGYNEQFF.

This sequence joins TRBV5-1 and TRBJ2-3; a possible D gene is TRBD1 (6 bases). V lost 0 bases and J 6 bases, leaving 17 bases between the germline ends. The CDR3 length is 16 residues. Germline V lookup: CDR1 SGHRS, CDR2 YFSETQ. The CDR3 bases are TGCGCCAGCAGCTTGGCCGAGATTACAGGGTTGGATACGCAGTATTTT. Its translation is CASSLAEITGLDTQYF.

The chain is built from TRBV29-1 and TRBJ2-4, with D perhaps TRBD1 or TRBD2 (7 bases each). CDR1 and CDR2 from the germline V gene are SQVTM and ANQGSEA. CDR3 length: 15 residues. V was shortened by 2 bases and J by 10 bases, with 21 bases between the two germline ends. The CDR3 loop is CSVEKGGGEGMIQYF. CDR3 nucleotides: TGCAGCGTTGAAAAGGGAGGGGGCGAGGGTATGATTCAGTACTTC.

The CDR3 nucleotides are TGTGCCAGCAGCTGGACAGGGGGGAACATTCAGTACTTC. This gives the protein CASSWTGGNIQYF. The chain combines TRBV5-6 with TRBJ2-4; 10 bases fit TRBD1. The CDR3 extends over 13 amino acids. Trimming cost V 3 bases and J 7 bases; bases outside gene matches: 1. CDR1 and CDR2 (germline): SGHDT, YYEEEE.

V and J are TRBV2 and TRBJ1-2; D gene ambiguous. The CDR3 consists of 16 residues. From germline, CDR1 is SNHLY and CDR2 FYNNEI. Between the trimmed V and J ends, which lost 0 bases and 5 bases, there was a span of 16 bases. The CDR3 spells CASSEALRAEAYGYTF. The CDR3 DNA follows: TGTGCCAGCAGTGAAGCGCTTCGGGCAGAGGCTTATGGCTACACCTTC.

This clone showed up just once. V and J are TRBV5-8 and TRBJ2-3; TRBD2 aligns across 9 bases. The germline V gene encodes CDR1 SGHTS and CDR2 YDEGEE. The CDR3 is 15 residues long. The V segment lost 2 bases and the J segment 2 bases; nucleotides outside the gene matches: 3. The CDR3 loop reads CASSFKRGVTDTQYF. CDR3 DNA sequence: TGTGCCAGCAGCTTCAAGCGGGGGGTCACAGATACGCAGTATTTT. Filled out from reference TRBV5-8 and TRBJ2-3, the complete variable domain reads EAGVTQSPTHLIKTRGQQATLRCSPISGHTSVYWYQQALGLGLQFLLWYDEGEERNRGNFPPRFSGRQFPNYSSELNVNALELEDSALYLCASSFKRGVTDTQYFGPGTRLTVL.

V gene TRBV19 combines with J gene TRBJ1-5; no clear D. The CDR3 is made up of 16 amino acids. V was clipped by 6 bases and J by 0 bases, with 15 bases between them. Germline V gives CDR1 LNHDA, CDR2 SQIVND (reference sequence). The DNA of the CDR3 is TGTGCCAGTAGCCCCCCGTCGGCCTATAGCAATCAGCCCCAGCATTTT. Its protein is CASSPPSAYSNQPQHF.

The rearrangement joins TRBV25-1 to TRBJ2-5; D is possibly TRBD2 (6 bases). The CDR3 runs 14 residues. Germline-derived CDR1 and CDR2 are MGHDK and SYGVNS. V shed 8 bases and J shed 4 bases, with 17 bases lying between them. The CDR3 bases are TGTGCCAGCGGCGGGGCGGGTGGTAGAGAGACCCAGTACTTC. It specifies CASGGAGGRETQYF.

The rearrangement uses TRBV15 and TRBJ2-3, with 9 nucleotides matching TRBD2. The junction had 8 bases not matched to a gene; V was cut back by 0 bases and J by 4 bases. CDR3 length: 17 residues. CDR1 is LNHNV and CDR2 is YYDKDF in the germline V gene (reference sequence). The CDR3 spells CATSRDLAGGLADTQYF. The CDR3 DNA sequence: TGTGCCACCAGCAGAGATCTTGCGGGGGGGCTCGCAGATACGCAGTATTTT. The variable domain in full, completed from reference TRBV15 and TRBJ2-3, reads DAMVIQNPRYQVTQFGKPVTLSCSQTLNHNVMYWYQQKSSQAPKLLFHYYDKDFNNEADTPDNFQSRRPNTSFCFLDIRSPGLGDTAMYLCATSRDLAGGLADTQYFGPGTRLTVL.

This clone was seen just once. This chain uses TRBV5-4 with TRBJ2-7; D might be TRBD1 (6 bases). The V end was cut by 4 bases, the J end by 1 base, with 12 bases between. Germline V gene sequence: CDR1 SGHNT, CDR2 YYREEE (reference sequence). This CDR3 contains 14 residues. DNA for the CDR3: TGTGCCAGCAGCCCCCGGACAGATTCCTACGAGCAGTACTTC. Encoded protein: CASSPRTDSYEQYF.

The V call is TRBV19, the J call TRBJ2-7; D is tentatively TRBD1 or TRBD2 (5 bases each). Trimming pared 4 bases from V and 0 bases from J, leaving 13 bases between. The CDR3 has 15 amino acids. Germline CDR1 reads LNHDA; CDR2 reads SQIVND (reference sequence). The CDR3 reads CASSKGRISSYEQYF. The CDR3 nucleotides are TGTGCCAGTAGTAAGGGACGGATAAGCTCCTACGAGCAGTACTTC.

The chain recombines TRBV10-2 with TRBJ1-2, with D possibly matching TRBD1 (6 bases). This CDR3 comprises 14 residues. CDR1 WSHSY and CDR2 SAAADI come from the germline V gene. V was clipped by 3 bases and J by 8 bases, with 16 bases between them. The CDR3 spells CASSDMDSSAGYTF. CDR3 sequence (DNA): TGCGCCAGCAGTGATATGGACAGCTCGGCCGGCTACACCTTC.

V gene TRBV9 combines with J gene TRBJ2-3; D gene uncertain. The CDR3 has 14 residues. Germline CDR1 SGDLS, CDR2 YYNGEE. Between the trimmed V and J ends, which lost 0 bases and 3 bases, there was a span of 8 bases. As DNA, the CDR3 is TGTGCCAGCAGCGTAGAGTTCTCTACAGATACGCAGTATTTT. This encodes CASSVEFSTDTQYF.

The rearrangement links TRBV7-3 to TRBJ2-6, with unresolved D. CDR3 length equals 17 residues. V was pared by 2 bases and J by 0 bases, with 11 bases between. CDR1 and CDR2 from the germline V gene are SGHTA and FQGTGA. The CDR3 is CASSLPGLSSGANVLTF. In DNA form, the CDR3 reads TGTGCCAGCAGCTTACCCGGCCTTAGCTCTGGGGCCAACGTCCTGACTTTC.

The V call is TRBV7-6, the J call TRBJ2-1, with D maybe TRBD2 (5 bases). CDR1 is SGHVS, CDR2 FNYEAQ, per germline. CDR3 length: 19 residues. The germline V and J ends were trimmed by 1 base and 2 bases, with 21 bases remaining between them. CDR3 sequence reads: CASSLEAERGWIAYNEQFF. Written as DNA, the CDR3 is TGTGCCAGCAGCTTAGAGGCCGAAAGAGGGTGGATAGCCTACAATGAGCAGTTCTTC.